The rows below give T cell receptor beta chains drawn from one sample of a study of blood T cell repertoires in COVID-19. The protocol was immunoSEQ multiplex PCR, while the TCRdb copy is restricted to in-frame clones and leaves out a portion. The repertoire holds 95,000 to 150,000 clones, more than 80% seen once, with roughly 4.7% in the top ten. The material sequenced was peripheral blood. These receptors were obtained from a man aged 35 to 55 with acute or convalescent COVID-19. Both conserved end residues are part of each CDR3. The D gene is left open where the match is weak. Size is stated for part of the rows, as once, few or many counts, or as a class when the clone is expanded.

CDR3 length,clone size,V gene,J gene,D gene,CDR3 DNA,CDR3 protein
13,-,TRBV30,TRBJ1-2,-,TGTGCCTGGGAGCCGCGGCAGGACAATGGCTACACCTTC,CAWEPRQDNGYTF
14,-,TRBV3-1/TRBV3-2,TRBJ2-2,-,TGTGCCAGCAGCCAAGTCAGGGGAGCCGGGGAGCTGTTTTTT,CASSQVRGAGELFF
14,-,TRBV5-6,TRBJ1-1,-,TGTGCCAGCAGCTTGGGACAGCCAAGGACTGAAGCTTTCTTT,CASSLGQPRTEAFF
12,-,TRBV19,TRBJ1-2,-,TGTGCCAGTAGTATCAGGGAGGGTGGCTACACCTTC,CASSIREGGYTF
14,-,TRBV6-5,TRBJ1-4,-,TGTGCCAGCAGTTACATGAGGGGGACTGAAAAACTGTTTTTT,CASSYMRGTEKLFF
13,-,TRBV30,TRBJ1-2,TRBD1,TGTGCCTGGAGTGTAACAGGGGGGAGCGGCTACACCTTC,CAWSVTGGSGYTF
12,once,TRBV19,TRBJ1-2,-,TGTGCCAGTAGTACGACAGGCTATGGCTACACCTTC,CASSTTGYGYTF
14,-,TRBV6-6,TRBJ1-3,TRBD1,TGTGCCAGCAGTCTACAGGGGTCTGGAAACACCATATATTTT,CASSLQGSGNTIYF
16,-,TRBV5-4,TRBJ2-5,TRBD1,TGTGCCAGCAGCTTGAGTTTCGGACAGGGTGTAGAGACCCAGTACTTC,CASSLSFGQGVETQYF
14,-,TRBV30,TRBJ1-6,-,TGTGCCTGGACCGGCGACGGGTACAATTCACCCCTCCACTTT,CAWTGDGYNSPLHF
16,-,TRBV9,TRBJ2-2,TRBD1,TGTGCCAGCAGCGCTTCCGGGACAGAAAACACCGGGGAGCTGTTTTTT,CASSASGTENTGELFF
14,few,TRBV18,TRBJ1-1,-,TGTGCCAGCTCACCACCGCAGGGGCGCACTGAAGCTTTCTTT,CASSPPQGRTEAFF
16,-,TRBV19,TRBJ1-5,TRBD1,TGTGCCAGTAGTATAGCGACTGGACAGGCTAATCAGCCCCAGCATTTT,CASSIATGQANQPQHF
14,-,TRBV10-3,TRBJ1-1,-,TGTGCCACCTCCTGGGGGGAAAAGGACACTGAAGCTTTCTTT,CATSWGEKDTEAFF
16,-,TRBV11-2,TRBJ1-4,-,TGTGCCAGCAGCCTGGCAAACAGGCCGTCTAATGAAAAACTGTTTTTT,CASSLANRPSNEKLFF
15,few,TRBV11-2,TRBJ2-3,-,TGTGCCAGCAGCTTAGACGGGAAAAACACAGATACGCAGTATTTT,CASSLDGKNTDTQYF
13,many,TRBV11-2,TRBJ1-1,-,TGTGCCAGCAGCGCCCGCACAGGCACTGAAGCTTTCTTT,CASSARTGTEAFF
15,-,TRBV7-9,TRBJ2-5,-,TGTGCCAGCAGCCGACCAGCAGGGGAACAAGAGACCCAGTACTTC,CASSRPAGEQETQYF
15,-,TRBV5-1,TRBJ2-5,TRBD2,TGCGCCAGCAGCCTCCAGCGGGGGGGCCGAGAGACCCAGTACTTC,CASSLQRGGRETQYF
11,-,TRBV2,TRBJ2-3,-,TGTGCCAGCAGTGTAACAGATACGCAGTATTTT,CASSVTDTQYF
14,-,TRBV3-1/TRBV3-2,TRBJ1-5,-,TGTGCCAGCAGCCAATTCAGGGGTGGACAGCCCCAGCATTTT,CASSQFRGGQPQHF
12,-,TRBV29-1,TRBJ2-5,-,TGCAGCGTTGAATTACTAGGCGAGACCCAGTACTTC,CSVELLGETQYF
13,-,TRBV6-5,TRBJ1-3,-,TGTGCCAGCAAGAAGGGACAAGGAAACACCATATATTTT,CASKKGQGNTIYF
12,-,TRBV3-1/TRBV3-2,TRBJ2-5,-,TGTGCCAGCAGCCACGCTCGGGAGACCCAGTACTTC,CASSHARETQYF
15,-,TRBV19,TRBJ1-1,-,TGTGCCAGTGAAGGTCCAACCGGGTCGAACACTGAAGCTTTCTTT,CASEGPTGSNTEAFF
17,-,TRBV3-1/TRBV3-2,TRBJ2-5,TRBD2,TGTGCCAGCAGCCAAGGACTAGCGGGAGGGCGGGGAGAGACCCAGTACTTC,CASSQGLAGGRGETQYF
14,once,TRBV5-1,TRBJ1-1,-,TGCGCCAGCAGCCTGATCTCAGGGCCCACTGAAGCTTTCTTT,CASSLISGPTEAFF
15,-,TRBV9,TRBJ2-7,TRBD1,TGTGCCAGCAGCGTAAGATCCAGGGGGATGGACGAGCAGTACTTC,CASSVRSRGMDEQYF
15,-,TRBV30,TRBJ2-1,TRBD1,TGTGCCTGGACGCTCGGGACAGGGGGATACAATGAGCAGTTCTTC,CAWTLGTGGYNEQFF
15,-,TRBV27,TRBJ1-1,TRBD1,TGTGCCAGCAGTTTTTCCACAGGGGGCCGGTCTGAAGCTTTCTTT,CASSFSTGGRSEAFF
18,-,TRBV3-1/TRBV3-2,TRBJ2-3,TRBD2,TGTGCCAGCAGATCATCGGGACTAGCGGGACCCCACACAGATACGCAGTATTTT,CASRSSGLAGPHTDTQYF
17,-,TRBV4-1,TRBJ1-6,TRBD1,TGCGCCAGCAGCCACCTTAGACAGGGTGACTATAATTCACCCCTCCACTTT,CASSHLRQGDYNSPLHF
16,-,TRBV27,TRBJ2-1,TRBD2,TGTGCCAGCAGTACCACCGGGACTAGCGGGCCCAATGAGCAGTTCTTC,CASSTTGTSGPNEQFF
19,-,TRBV19,TRBJ2-1,TRBD2,TGTGCCAGTAGTATAGATAGAACTAGCGGGAGAGGACTGCCCAATGAGCAGTTCTTC,CASSIDRTSGRGLPNEQFF
14,-,TRBV7-2,TRBJ1-2,-,TGTGCCAGCAGCTTTGGAACAGCCCCGTATGGCTACACCTTC,CASSFGTAPYGYTF
15,-,TRBV24-1,TRBJ2-1,TRBD1,TGTGCCACCAGTCTCGGACAGGGTGGCTACAATGAGCAGTTCTTC,CATSLGQGGYNEQFF
15,-,TRBV7-9,TRBJ2-3,-,TGTGCCAGCAGCTCCGTCTTCGGGGGCACAGATACGCAGTATTTT,CASSSVFGGTDTQYF
13,many,TRBV29-1,TRBJ2-1,TRBD1,TGCAGCGTTGCCAGGGGGCGTTACAATGAGCAGTTCTTC,CSVARGRYNEQFF
14,-,TRBV30,TRBJ1-5,TRBD1,TGTGCCTGGAGCAAAGACAGGGTTAATCAGCCCCAGCATTTT,CAWSKDRVNQPQHF
17,few,TRBV10-2,TRBJ2-3,TRBD2,TGCGCCAGCAGTGACTACCCGACTAGCGGGTACACAGATACGCAGTATTTT,CASSDYPTSGYTDTQYF
14,once,TRBV6-5,TRBJ1-2,-,TGTGCCAGCAGAGACAGGACCTCTAACTATGGCTACACCTTC,CASRDRTSNYGYTF